This TCR beta chain emerged from a study of human T cells and chemical hapten exposure. Study in general: A 2 cm by 2 cm inner upper arm patch received 2% DPC for sensitization.

Sample time point: patch test 1, 2 weeks after DPC sensitization. Regarding treatment: therapeutic diphenylcyclopropenone sensitization with weekly scalp DPC. V lost 4 bases and J lost 4; bases outside the gene matches: 8. The CDR3 loop spans 15 amino acids. Germline-derived CDR1 and CDR2 are SGHRS and YFSETQ. Individual cDNA molecules had unique molecular identifiers attached to them by the library. Original methodology: A per-sample median of 95,638 TCRs was observed, with a range of roughly 20,000 to 690,600. TCRdb reprocessed the RACE reads via MiXCR and lists one record per CDR3 protein. What appears here as the V and J calls and clone size reflects TCRdb's work, not the paper's. This table has approximately 80,000 distinct CDR3 sequences, 6% to 9% appearing once.

This chain joins TRBV5-1 and TRBJ1-2; 9 nucleotides align to TRBD1. The TCR originated in a woman aged 25 to 45 with alopecia areata. Some clones in this sample may be carry-over from other donors' samples. The sample was whole blood, taken in connection with sensitization to the hapten diphenylcyclopropenone (DPC). For the CDR3, the DNA is TGCGCCAGCAGCGGGGGACAGGGTTTATCCTATGGCTACACCTTC. Amino acids: CASSGGQGLSYGYTF.